The source of this T cell receptor beta chain is a study of cytomegalovirus exposure and HLA in healthy donors. PCR primers comprised 60 Vbeta and 13 Jbeta primers. Here immunoSEQ multiplex PCR was the method, and the copy in TCRdb shows in-frame clones only, minus some. The data contain more than 150,000 clones, about four fifths of them singletons. CDR3 length: 15 residues. With 2 bases clipped from V and 5 bases from J, the junction kept 7 bases outside the gene matches. Germline lookup yields CDR1 MRHNA and CDR2 SNTAGT. This clone has a handful of counts. Its specificity is not known. Findings and limits, study-wide: In a later analysis, HLA-associated TCR beta chains were more clonally expanded than equally common others.

Donors showed nominal health when sampled, although they likely had unrecorded immune exposures. This sequence was found in a woman aged 25-40 years in good health and CMV-seronegative. The V and J genes are TRBV6-4 and TRBJ1-2; 8 bases agree with TRBD1. Material: PBMCs. DNA of the CDR3: TGTGCCAGCAGTGACCCTGGGACAGGCCTATATGGCTACACCTTC. The encoded protein is CASSDPGTGLYGYTF.